The T cell receptor (beta chain) under discussion was sequenced for a study of human T cells and chemical hapten exposure. Study outcomes and limitations: DPC sensitization did not alter TCRs above 1 in 1000 frequency.

Time point in this sample: patch test 2, 6 weeks after DPC sensitization. The sample's treatment: therapeutic diphenylcyclopropenone sensitization with weekly scalp DPC. This clonotype was seen ten or more times. Its antigen is undetermined. This CDR3 is built from 14 residues. V gave up 0 bases and J gave up 6 bases, with 14 bases separating them. Germline CDR1 reads DFQATT; CDR2 reads SNEGSKA (reference sequence). A single record per CDR3 protein comes from TCRdb applying MiXCR to the RACE reads. In the table there are 65,000 to 95,000 distinct CDR3 sequences, around 7% of which are singletons. The chain joins TRBV20-1 to TRBJ1-1; D is possibly TRBD1 (5 bases). This TCR was sampled from a woman aged 25 to 39 with alopecia areata. Some clones in this sample may be carry-over from other donors' samples. Sequencing used whole blood, obtained in connection with sensitization to the hapten diphenylcyclopropenone (DPC). This CDR3 is CSARDQAGFPEAFF. The CDR3 region has the DNA TGCAGTGCTAGAGATCAGGCAGGGTTCCCTGAAGCTTTCTTT.